Listed below are T cell receptor beta chains from one sample, sequenced in a study of Graves' ophthalmopathy and Graves' hyperthyroidism. MiXCR was run by TCRdb on the multiplex PCR reads, yielding one entry per CDR3 protein. The sample records around 400,000 distinct CDR3 sequences, under 25% being singletons. Sequenced sample: peripheral blood. These receptors originate from a woman under 30 with stable Graves' hyperthyroidism. Each CDR3 is given with its conserved first and last residue. A D gene is named only where the DNA matches it firmly. The size of a clone is reported for some rows only, either as once, few or many, or as a class for expanded clones.

many,TRBV5-1,TRBD1,TRBJ1-5,TGCGCCAGCAGCTGGGGGACAGGGGATCAGCCCCAGCATTTT,CASSWGTGDQPQHF
-,TRBV7-2,TRBD1,TRBJ2-5,TGTGCCAGCAGCTCGACAGGGGGTAGTAAGACCCAGTACTTC,CASSSTGGSKTQYF
-,TRBV7-2,-,TRBJ1-2,TGTGCCAGCAGCCCCGGGGACGGTAACTATGGCTACACCTTC,CASSPGDGNYGYTF
many,TRBV20-1,TRBD1,TRBJ1-5,TGCAGTGCGCGAGACAGGGGGCTACATCGCAATCAGCCCCAGCATTTT,CSARDRGLHRNQPQHF
many,TRBV2,-,TRBJ1-3,TGTGCCAGCAGTGAATACAGCTCTGGAAACACCATATATTTT,CASSEYSSGNTIYF
many,TRBV7-6,-,TRBJ2-5,TGTGCCAGCAGCTTAGTAGCTAGCGCCCAGTACTTC,CASSLVASAQYF
few,TRBV19,-,TRBJ1-5,TGTGCCAGTAGAGAATGGGATAGCAATCAGCCCCAGCATTTT,CASREWDSNQPQHF
many,TRBV12-3/TRBV12-4,-,TRBJ2-4,TGTGCCAGCAGAAGCCGGGTAGCCAAAAACATTCAGTACTTC,CASRSRVAKNIQYF
few,TRBV6-1,-,TRBJ2-7,TGTGCCAGCAGTCCGGACAGCGGGACCTACGAGCAGTACTTC,CASSPDSGTYEQYF
-,TRBV15,-,TRBJ2-5,TGTGCCACCAGCGTTTCGGGGGGCCGGGAGACCCAGTACTTC,CATSVSGGRETQYF
few,TRBV7-2,TRBD2,TRBJ2-7,TGTGCCAGCAGCTTCACTAGCGGCCTGTACGAGCAGTACTTC,CASSFTSGLYEQYF
many,TRBV6-1,-,TRBJ1-2,TGTGCCAGCAGTGAATCGGGGAAGACGTTAGGTGGCTACACCTTC,CASSESGKTLGGYTF
many,TRBV25-1,-,TRBJ1-2,TGTGCCAGCAGTGGATTGGGCTTGGGTGGCTACACCTTC,CASSGLGLGGYTF
-,TRBV27,-,TRBJ1-2,TGTGCCAGCAGGGACGCCAACTATGGCTACACCTTC,CASRDANYGYTF
many,TRBV29-1,TRBD1,TRBJ1-2,TGCAGCGTCCGACAGGGGGTTAGCTATGGCTACACCTTC,CSVRQGVSYGYTF
many,TRBV28,TRBD2,TRBJ2-4,TGTGCCAGCAGCCTCCCGGGACTAGCGGGGGCGGGGAACATTCAGTACTTC,CASSLPGLAGAGNIQYF
-,TRBV29-1,-,TRBJ1-1,TGCAGCGTTGAACAAATCACTGAAGCTTTCTTT,CSVEQITEAFF
many,TRBV12-3/TRBV12-4,-,TRBJ2-2,TGTGCCAGCAGTTTTGGTTTGATTAACACCGGGGAGCTGTTTTTT,CASSFGLINTGELFF
few,TRBV18,-,TRBJ1-5,TGTGCCAGCTCATTACAGGGTGGTGAGGGCAATCAGCCCCAGCATTTT,CASSLQGGEGNQPQHF
many,TRBV11-2,TRBD1,TRBJ2-5,TGTGCCAGCAGCCTGGGGACAGGGGCAGAGACCCAGTACTTC,CASSLGTGAETQYF
many,TRBV24-1,TRBD1,TRBJ2-7,TGTGCCACCAGTGAGTCCCAATCCGGGACAGGGGGTTACGAGCAGTACTTC,CATSESQSGTGGYEQYF
-,TRBV6-1,-,TRBJ2-7,TGTGCCAACCCGTACGAGCAGTACTTC,CANPYEQYF
-,TRBV10-3,TRBD1,TRBJ2-7,TGTGCCATCAGTGAGGACAGGGGAGGCTACGAGCAGTACTTC,CAISEDRGGYEQYF
many,TRBV7-2,TRBD1,TRBJ2-7,TGTGCCAGCAGCCGACAGGGTTTTCGGGAGCAGTACTTC,CASSRQGFREQYF
-,TRBV6-1,-,TRBJ2-7,TGTGCCAGCAGTCCCGATTCGGTCCGGACGTACTTC,CASSPDSVRTYF
many,TRBV5-1,-,TRBJ1-1,TGCGCCAGCAGCTTGGAACCCCAGGGAGGTTTTATGAACACTGAAGCTTTCTTT,CASSLEPQGGFMNTEAFF
many,TRBV4-2,TRBD2,TRBJ2-7,TGTGCCAGCAGCCAAGGAACTAGCGGGAGGTCTGACGAGCAGTACTTC,CASSQGTSGRSDEQYF
many,TRBV20-1,-,TRBJ2-7,TGCAGTGCTAGGAGCTCGGGACGGTCCTACGAGCAGTACTTC,CSARSSGRSYEQYF
many,TRBV20-1,-,TRBJ1-1,TGCAGTGCTAGAGAAAACAGGGAGCCCTTCTTT,CSARENREPFF
-,TRBV6-1,-,TRBJ1-1,TGTGCCAGCAGAAATAACAGGGCTCTTGGTGAAGCTTTCTTT,CASRNNRALGEAFF
-,TRBV6-1,TRBD2,TRBJ2-5,TGTGCCAGCAGCCAACTAGCGGGGACTCAAGAGACCCAGTACTTC,CASSQLAGTQETQYF
few,TRBV7-8,-,TRBJ1-2,TGTGCCAGCAGCTTAGGTTCCGATGGCTACACCTTC,CASSLGSDGYTF
few,TRBV20-1,TRBD2,TRBJ2-2,TGCAGTGCCAGACAGGGGGCCAGACTAGCGGGAGATATCGGGGAGCTGTTTTTT,CSARQGARLAGDIGELFF
few,TRBV11-2,-,TRBJ2-7,TGTGCCAGCAGCTTAGTTTCCAGGGGCGAGCAGTACTTC,CASSLVSRGEQYF
-,TRBV28,-,TRBJ2-7,TGTGCCAGCAGTACAGGGCTTGTTTTC,CASSTGLVF
many,TRBV18,-,TRBJ1-1,TGTGCCAGCTCACCACGAGTGGGCATGAACACTGAAGCTTTCTTT,CASSPRVGMNTEAFF
-,TRBV4-1,TRBD2,TRBJ2-7,TGCGCCAGCAGCCACCCTGGGGGACTAGCCGGCGAGCAGTACTTC,CASSHPGGLAGEQYF
many,TRBV19,TRBD1,TRBJ1-1,TGTGCCAGTAGTAAGGACAGGGGGAACACTGAAGCTTTCTTT,CASSKDRGNTEAFF
many,TRBV6-2/TRBV6-3,TRBD2,TRBJ2-7,TGTGCCAGCAGTTATAGGAGATCGACTAGCGGGAGCTTCTCCTACGAGCAGTACTTC,CASSYRRSTSGSFSYEQYF
many,TRBV15,TRBD2,TRBJ2-7,TGTGCCACCAGCAGAGATTTGGCTAGCGGGAGTAAAGAGCAGTACTTC,CATSRDLASGSKEQYF
many,TRBV28,-,TRBJ1-5,TGTGCCAGCACCCAGAACACAGGGTATAGCAATCAGCCCCAGCATTTT,CASTQNTGYSNQPQHF
few,TRBV18,-,TRBJ1-1,TGTGCCAGCTCACCACCACGGGGGCCCGGCACTGAAGCTTTCTTT,CASSPPRGPGTEAFF
many,TRBV6-1,TRBD1,TRBJ1-6,TGTGCCAGCAGTCGCGGACAGGGTTGGAGCCCCTATAATTCACCCCTCCACTTT,CASSRGQGWSPYNSPLHF
many,TRBV28,TRBD2,TRBJ2-7,TGTGCCAGCAGTTTGGGCGGGAGGGCCGACGAGCAGTACTTC,CASSLGGRADEQYF
few,TRBV3-1,-,TRBJ2-7,TGTGCCAGCAGCCAAGTTGCCTACGAGCAGTACTTC,CASSQVAYEQYF
many,TRBV11-3,-,TRBJ1-3,TGTGCCAGCAGCTTAGTGGGGGGGGTCTCTGGAAACACCATATATTTT,CASSLVGGVSGNTIYF